Following are 28 T cell receptor beta chains from one sample sequenced in a study of blood T cell repertoires in COVID-19. Sequencing used immunoSEQ multiplex PCR; TCRdb keeps in-frame clones, though not all of them. The table shows approximately 470,000 clones, with 80% to 90% occurring only once. The material sequenced was peripheral blood. Receptor source: a human donor in a cohort sampled during active COVID-19.

CDR3 sequence: CASSEMGLAGTYEQYF. The CDR3 DNA reads as TGTGCCAGCAGTGAAATGGGACTAGCGGGGACATACGAGCAGTACTTC. The chain is built from TRBV2 and TRBJ2-7, with TRBD2 identical over 13 bases. Germline CDR1 SNHLY, CDR2 FYNNEI. With 2 bases clipped from V and 4 bases from J, the junction kept 5 bases outside the gene matches. The CDR3 runs to 16 residues.

This clone was recorded only once. The chain joins TRBV19 to TRBJ2-4, with TRBD1 as a possible D gene (6 bases). This CDR3 comprises 14 residues. Germline V gene data show CDR1 as LNHDA and CDR2 as SQIVND (reference sequence). V lost 7 bases and J 8 bases, leaving 18 bases between the germline ends. As DNA, the CDR3 is TGTGCCAGTATGGACAGAAATAAGCTGGACATTCAGTACTTC. Translation gives CASMDRNKLDIQYF.

The rearrangement links TRBV3-1 (or the pseudogene TRBV3-2) to TRBJ2-5, with no clear D. The CDR3 length is 13 residues. V lost 2 bases and J 1 base, leaving 5 bases between the germline ends. Germline-derived CDR1 and CDR2 are LGHDT and YNNKEL (reference sequence). The DNA of the CDR3 is TGTGCCAGCAGCCAACGGAGCCAAGAGACCCAGTACTTC. This codes for CASSQRSQETQYF.

This chain connects TRBV29-1 to TRBJ1-2; 10 positions agree with TRBD1. The CDR3 is 15 amino acids. The germline V gene encodes CDR1 SQVTM and CDR2 ANQGSEA. J was trimmed by 4 bases and V by 3 bases; bases with no gene match: 8. The CDR3 DNA reads as TGCAGCGTTGACGTCGGGGGACAGGGGTCCTATGGCTACACCTTC. It is translated as CSVDVGGQGSYGYTF.

V gene TRBV27 combines with J gene TRBJ2-1, with 14 positions matching TRBD2. The V gene end was trimmed by 9 bases and the J gene end by 8 bases; junction bases not matched to a gene: 9. This CDR3 has 15 amino acids. Germline V gene sequence: CDR1 MNHEY, CDR2 SMNVEV (reference sequence). The CDR3 protein is CASMGLAGDTDEQFF. The CDR3 bases are TGTGCCAGTATGGGACTAGCGGGAGATACGGATGAGCAGTTCTTC.

This chain joins TRBV28 and TRBJ2-7, with TRBD2 matching 10 bases. Germline CDR1 MDHEN, CDR2 SYDVKM. The length of the CDR3 is 15 residues. Losses at the gene ends were 3 bases for V and 3 bases for J; bases not matched to a gene: 5. The CDR3 nucleotides read TGTGCCAGCAGTTTGTCTGCTAGCGGGAGCTACGAGCAGTACTTC. As protein: CASSLSASGSYEQYF.

This rearrangement joins TRBV13 to TRBJ2-1; 14 bases fit TRBD2. This CDR3 is built from 17 residues. The V and J ends lost 3 bases and 3 bases, in that order; junction bases with no gene match: 4. Germline lookup yields CDR1 PRHDT and CDR2 FYEKMQ (reference sequence). In DNA, the CDR3 is TGTGCCAGCAGCTTGACCGGGACTAGCGGGAGCTACAATGAGCAGTTCTTC. This codes for CASSLTGTSGSYNEQFF.

This clone was seen once. This chain links TRBV24-1 with TRBJ2-5; TRBD2 matches 7 bases. Trimming took 4 bases from V and 7 from J; bases not matched to a gene: 11. This CDR3 is built from 15 residues. Germline CDR1 is KGHDR and CDR2 is SFDVKD. CDR3 sequence (DNA): TGTGCCACCAGTGACTCCCGAGCGGGGCCAGCGACCCAGTACTTC. Translating gives CATSDSRAGPATQYF.

The gene calls are TRBV4-1 and TRBJ2-5; maybe TRBD1 (7 bases). The CDR3 is 15 amino acids. The V and J ends lost 0 bases and 6 bases respectively, with 14 bases between them. Germline V gives CDR1 MGHRA, CDR2 YSYEKL. The CDR3 loop is CASSQDGGGAKTQYF. The CDR3 nucleotides are TGCGCCAGCAGCCAAGACGGAGGGGGCGCAAAGACCCAGTACTTC.

This chain uses TRBV19 with TRBJ1-2; a weak D match, TRBD1 (6 bases). CDR1 and CDR2 from the germline V gene are LNHDA and SQIVND (reference sequence). Trimming took 0 bases from V and 8 from J, leaving 10 bases between them. There are 13 residues in the CDR3. The chain's CDR3 is CASSIERGHGYTF. The CDR3 DNA sequence: TGTGCCAGTAGTATAGAGAGGGGACACGGCTACACCTTC.

For the CDR3, the DNA is TGTGCCAGCATCACAGGGGGCGGGATATATGGCTACACCTTC. Its protein product is CASITGGGIYGYTF. The genes are TRBV28 and TRBJ1-2; 9 bases map to TRBD1. The CDR3 has 14 residues. Germline V lookup: CDR1 MDHEN, CDR2 SYDVKM. V trimming: 7 bases; J trimming: 5 bases; junction bases outside the gene matches: 8.

This rearrangement joins TRBV6-5 to TRBJ1-1; D is undetermined. The V gene's germline CDR1 is MNHEY and CDR2 SVGAGI. Trimming removed 1 base at V and 7 bases at J, with 10 bases between. This CDR3 is 13 amino acids long. This chain's CDR3 is CASSYFRHFEAFF. The CDR3 DNA sequence: TGTGCCAGCAGTTACTTCCGACACTTTGAAGCTTTCTTT.

The genes are TRBV14 and TRBJ2-4; the D gene is possibly TRBD2 (6 bases). The germline V gene encodes CDR1 SGHDN and CDR2 FVKESK. The CDR3 covers 14 residues. V lost 1 base and J 4 bases, leaving 8 bases between the germline ends. The CDR3 bases are TGTGCCAGCAGCCAAGGGACTAAGAAAAACATTCAGTACTTC. It specifies CASSQGTKKNIQYF.

This clone was detected only a few times. The rearrangement uses TRBV11-2 and TRBJ2-1; 14 bases are shared with TRBD2. The CDR3 runs to 16 residues. CDR1 is SGHAT, CDR2 FQNNGV, per germline. V gave up 5 bases and J gave up 9 bases; unmatched junction bases: 9. For the CDR3, the DNA is TGTGCCAGCAGCACAGGGGGGACTAGCGGGAGACGTGAGCAGTTCTTC. It codes for CASSTGGTSGRREQFF.

This chain links TRBV6-5 with TRBJ2-7; D unclear. V lost 2 bases, J lost 3 bases, and 11 bases lay in between. This CDR3 region has 14 residues. Per germline, CDR1 MNHEY and CDR2 SVGAGI. CDR3 coding DNA: TGTGCCAGCAGTTACGGCGTCGGAGTCTACGAGCAGTACTTC. It encodes CASSYGVGVYEQYF.

V gene TRBV7-3 combines with J gene TRBJ1-2, with a tentative D call TRBD1 (5 bases). The length of the CDR3 is 13 residues. CDR1 and CDR2 (germline): SGHTA, FQGTGA. Trimming pared 5 bases from V and 8 bases from J, leaving 15 bases between. The CDR3 loop reads CASSKGAAQGYTF. The DNA for the CDR3 is TGTGCCAGCAGCAAAGGGGCAGCTCAGGGCTACACCTTC.

The chain couples TRBV6-5 to TRBJ2-5; TRBD1 matches at 8 bases. This CDR3 comprises 16 residues. The germline V gene encodes CDR1 MNHEY and CDR2 SVGAGI. V was pared by 0 bases and J by 6 bases, with 9 bases of the junction left unmatched. CDR3 residues: CASSYSLGTGEKTQYF. For the CDR3, the DNA is TGTGCCAGCAGTTACTCTCTAGGGACAGGTGAAAAGACCCAGTACTTC.

The chain uses TRBV13 and TRBJ2-1; possibly TRBD2 for D (5 bases). The CDR3 contains 16 residues. Germline CDR1 and CDR2: PRHDT and FYEKMQ (reference sequence). V shed 3 bases and J shed 6 bases, with 18 bases lying between them. For the CDR3, the DNA is TGTGCCAGCAGCTTGTCCCTTGCAGAGGCGGGCAATGAGCAGTTCTTC. This translates into CASSLSLAEAGNEQFF.

The V call is TRBV6-5, the J call TRBJ2-7; 13 nucleotides agree with TRBD2. The CDR3 totals 15 residues. The trim removed 8 bases at V and 6 bases at J, leaving 10 bases unmatched. Looked up from germline, CDR1 is MNHEY and CDR2 is SVGAGI. DNA of the CDR3: TGTGCCAGCGGGATACCGGGACTAGCGGGAATCGAGCAGTACTTC. Encoded protein: CASGIPGLAGIEQYF.

About this clone itself: Different DNA sequences within this sample yield the same CDR3. The genes are TRBV29-1 and TRBJ1-1; 7 bases fit TRBD1. The CDR3 loop spans 13 amino acids. The V gene end was trimmed by 7 bases and the J gene end by 1 base; junction bases not matched to a gene: 6. Per germline, CDR1 SQVTM and CDR2 ANQGSEA. The CDR3 nucleotides are TGCAGCGGCCGACAGGGCGAGAACACTGAAGCTTTCTTT. Amino acid sequence: CSGRQGENTEAFF.

This clone was detected only a few times. The chain combines TRBV30 with TRBJ1-6, with D perhaps matching TRBD1 (5 bases). The V end lost 4 bases, the J end lost 15 bases, and 19 bases lay between the germline ends. CDR1 and CDR2 (germline): GTSNPN, SVGIG (reference sequence). The CDR3 length is 13 residues. The chain's CDR3 is CAWTLGVGGILHF. The DNA of the CDR3 is TGTGCCTGGACCCTAGGGGTCGGGGGGATCCTCCACTTT.

The J gene is TRBJ2-2, the V gene TRBV7-2, with D unclear. Trimming removed 6 bases at V and 0 bases at J, with 17 bases between. Looked up from germline, CDR1 is SGHTA and CDR2 is FQGNSA. CDR3 length: 17 residues. The CDR3 here is CASSPMWVRPNTGELFF. The CDR3 DNA sequence: TGTGCCAGCAGTCCAATGTGGGTCAGGCCGAACACCGGGGAGCTGTTTTTT.

The J gene is TRBJ2-1, the V gene TRBV21-1; TRBD2 was called by the table and not checked on the DNA. TRBV21-1 corresponds to a pseudogene. The CDR3 length is 20 residues. DNA for the CDR3: TGTGCCAGAAGCATCCGTAGGACTAGCGGGAGGGCCCCGTCCTACAATGAGCAGTTCTTC. Translated, it gives CARSIRRTSGRAPSYNEQFF.

The genes are TRBV7-6 and TRBJ2-1; 9 bases match TRBD2. J gave up 0 bases and V 6 bases, and 18 bases lay outside the gene matches. This CDR3 spans 20 amino acids. Germline values: CDR1 SGHVS, CDR2 FNYEAQ. The CDR3 protein is CASSSGLLAGSISSYNEQFF. The CDR3, as DNA: TGTGCCAGCAGTTCAGGATTACTAGCGGGCTCAATTTCCTCCTACAATGAGCAGTTCTTC.

This clone was counted a single time. The junction does not match germline at one end; this may be a read error. The chain is built from TRBV5-1 and TRBJ1-1; the D is unclear. The CDR3 extends over 12 amino acids. Germline V gene sequence: CDR1 SGHRS, CDR2 YFSETQ. The CDR3 region is CASRLDYTEAFF. CDR3 sequence (DNA): TGCGCCAGCAGGTTGGACTACACTGAAGCTTTCTTT.

The chain combines TRBV5-1 with TRBJ2-3; a weak D match, TRBD2 (5 bases). The V and J ends lost 1 base and 2 bases respectively, with 14 bases between them. CDR1 SGHRS and CDR2 YFSETQ come from the germline V gene. CDR3 size: 16 residues. Here the CDR3 DNA reads TGCGCCAGCAGCTTGACCCCGGGATCCAACACAGATACGCAGTATTTT. Residues: CASSLTPGSNTDTQYF.

J is TRBJ2-3 and V is TRBV30; possibly TRBD2 for D (5 bases). The CDR3 has 15 amino acids. V lost 3 bases, J lost 2 bases, and 15 bases lay in between. Germline CDR1 GTSNPN, CDR2 SVGIG (reference sequence). The CDR3 is CAWRVVRGYTDTQYF. CDR3 nucleotide sequence: TGTGCCTGGAGGGTTGTTCGGGGTTACACAGATACGCAGTATTTT.

This clone was counted a few times. The gene calls are TRBV5-8 and TRBJ2-7; 8 positions match TRBD2. The ends lost 5 bases at V and 7 bases at J; junction bases unmatched: 14. The CDR3 runs 15 residues. Germline V CDR1 and CDR2: SGHTS, YDEGEE. The CDR3 region is CASRPESGRAGEQYF. The DNA of the CDR3 is TGTGCCAGCAGACCCGAATCCGGGAGGGCCGGGGAGCAGTACTTC.